This TCR beta chain was observed in a study of cytomegalovirus exposure and HLA in healthy donors. Regarding the study as a whole: Sequence variants that were highly shared formed a cluster that was likely a sequencing artifact. Testing in vitro showed a few CMV-associated chains specific for CMV antigens.

The study ran its PCR with 60 Vbeta and 13 Jbeta primers. Produced via immunoSEQ multiplex PCR; TCRdb's table is partial and in-frame only. The table records around 200,000 clones, 77% of them present only once. V gave up 4 bases and J gave up 2 bases, with 18 bases separating them. The CDR3 spans 16 residues. The germline V gene encodes CDR1 LGHNA and CDR2 YSLEER. The table lists this clone with a count of one. The antigen is unknown. The sample consisted of PBMCs. The receptor was derived from a woman aged 60 to 75 in good health and CMV-seropositive. The V gene is TRBV4-3, the J gene TRBJ2-7; perhaps TRBD2 as D (6 bases). This chain's CDR3 is CASSRLTPGLTYEQYF. CDR3 in DNA: TGCGCCAGCAGCCGGTTAACGCCGGGACTCACCTACGAGCAGTACTTC.